The 28 T cell receptor beta chains below come from one sample, sequenced in a study of blood T cell repertoires in COVID-19. TCRdb keeps only in-frame clones here, not all; method: immunoSEQ multiplex PCR. The data show over 200,000 clones, with around 88% seen just once and approximately 1.5% held by the top ten. Sequencing input: peripheral blood. These receptors came from a man younger than 30 with active or convalescent COVID-19.

This chain links TRBV6-1 with TRBJ1-2; maybe TRBD1 (6 bases). Trimming cost V 0 bases and J 7 bases, with 21 bases left between them. CDR3 length: 17 residues. CDR1 and CDR2 (germline): MNHNS, SASEGT. The CDR3 loop reads CASSEARGPRLGSGYTF. CDR3 nucleotides: TGTGCCAGCAGTGAAGCGCGGGGGCCCAGGTTGGGATCTGGCTACACCTTC.

The chain recombines TRBV30 with TRBJ1-2, with D possibly matching TRBD1 (5 bases). The CDR3 is 11 residues long. V lost 3 bases, J lost 8 bases, and 10 bases lay in between. Per germline, CDR1 GTSNPN and CDR2 SVGIG (reference sequence). CDR3 in amino acids: CAWRVGPGYTF. DNA of the CDR3: TGTGCCTGGAGGGTGGGGCCCGGCTACACCTTC.

The chain employs TRBV7-9 and TRBJ1-4; TRBD1 agrees at 9 bases. The V gene's germline CDR1 is SEHNR and CDR2 FQNEAQ (reference sequence). CDR3 length equals 15 residues. J lost 8 bases, V lost 1 base, and 5 bases had no gene match. Here the CDR3 reads CASSLVGQGVEKLFF. The CDR3, as DNA: TGTGCCAGCAGCTTAGTGGGACAGGGAGTAGAAAAACTGTTTTTT.

This clone was found once. This chain joins TRBV27 and TRBJ1-1, with a possible D match to TRBD1 (5 bases). The CDR3 contains 13 residues. The ends were cut back, 4 bases at V and 3 bases at J, with 9 bases in the middle. Germline CDR1 is MNHEY and CDR2 is SMNVEV (reference sequence). The CDR3 bases are TGTGCCAGCAGTTCTAGGGGTGACACTGAAGCTTTCTTT. It codes for CASSSRGDTEAFF.

The chain carries TRBV28 and TRBJ2-1; D is uncertain. CDR3 length: 13 amino acids. Between the trimmed V and J ends, which lost 5 bases and 7 bases, there was a span of 12 bases. Germline-derived CDR1 and CDR2 are MDHEN and SYDVKM. The CDR3 is CASSQEAENEQFF. The CDR3 bases are TGTGCCAGCAGTCAAGAGGCCGAGAATGAGCAGTTCTTC.

The V and J genes are TRBV4-3 and TRBJ2-7, with 9 bases lining up with TRBD2. Germline-derived CDR1 and CDR2 are LGHNA and YSLEER. The CDR3 loop spans 16 amino acids. V shed 4 bases, J shed 0 bases, and the junction held 7 bases outside the gene matches. Here the CDR3 reads CASSPRLSGSSYEQYF. Here the CDR3 DNA reads TGCGCCAGCAGCCCGAGACTTAGCGGGAGCTCCTACGAGCAGTACTTC.

The chain links TRBV4-2 to TRBJ2-2; the D is unclear. The germline CDR1 and CDR2 sequences are LGHNA and YNFKEQ. This CDR3 spans 16 amino acids. V dropped 3 bases and J dropped 4 bases, with 15 bases sitting between them. The CDR3 sequence: CASSHELSRPTGELFF. The DNA for the CDR3 is TGTGCCAGCAGCCATGAACTATCGAGACCCACCGGGGAGCTGTTTTTT.

The rearrangement links TRBV5-4 to TRBJ2-2; D is perhaps TRBD2 (6 bases). V shed 4 bases and J shed 1 base, with 11 bases lying between them. The germline V gene has CDR1 SGHNT and CDR2 YYREEE (reference sequence). The CDR3 consists of 15 residues. The CDR3 sequence is CASSPRRENTGELFF. The CDR3 DNA follows: TGTGCCAGCAGCCCTCGGCGGGAGAACACCGGGGAGCTGTTTTTT.

The chain uses TRBV7-7 and TRBJ2-1, with a possible D match to TRBD2 (7 bases). Germline lookup yields CDR1 SSHAT and CDR2 FNYEAQ (reference sequence). V was shortened by 2 bases and J by 8 bases, with 19 bases between the two germline ends. The length of the CDR3 is 16 residues. As DNA, the CDR3 is TGTGCCAGCAGCTTATCGGCGGGGGCCGCCATTGATGAGCAGTTCTTC. It specifies CASSLSAGAAIDEQFF. The full variable domain, rest sourced from reference TRBV7-7 and TRBJ2-1, is GAGVSQSPRYKVTKRGQDVTLRCDPISSHATLYWYQQALGQGPEFLTYFNYEAQPDKSGLPSDRFSAERPEGSISTLTIQRTEQRDSAMYRCASSLSAGAAIDEQFFGPGTRLTVL.

This clone was counted only a few times. The J gene is TRBJ1-1, the V gene TRBV11-1; TRBD1 aligns across 7 bases. This CDR3 has 14 residues. Germline CDR1 is SGHAT and CDR2 is FQDESV (reference sequence). The trim removed 5 bases at V and 3 bases at J, leaving 6 bases unmatched. The CDR3 sequence is CASSQGDHHTEAFF. CDR3 sequence (DNA): TGTGCCAGCAGCCAGGGGGATCATCACACTGAAGCTTTCTTT.

The CDR3: CASGLGGGYGYTF. CDR3 bases: TGTGCTAGTGGTTTAGGGGGGGGCTATGGCTACACCTTC. The rearrangement uses TRBV12-5 and TRBJ1-2; possible D gene TRBD1, 6 bases. V lost 3 bases and J 4 bases, leaving 9 bases between the germline ends. The CDR3 is made up of 13 amino acids. Germline values: CDR1 LGHNT, CDR2 FRNRAP.

The chain combines TRBV7-9 with TRBJ1-1; D is ambiguous. Trimming cost V 1 base and J 6 bases, with 15 bases left between them. The CDR3 spans 15 residues. The germline V gene has CDR1 SEHNR and CDR2 FQNEAQ (reference sequence). The CDR3 here is CASSLDSRSASEAFF. The CDR3 DNA is TGTGCCAGCAGCTTAGATTCAAGGAGCGCTTCTGAAGCTTTCTTT.

The J gene is TRBJ2-3, the V gene TRBV5-1; 8 bases line up with TRBD2. V dropped 3 bases and J dropped 2; count of bases not matched to a gene: 5. The CDR3 covers 15 residues. Germline-derived CDR1 and CDR2 are SGHRS and YFSETQ. The DNA for the CDR3 is TGCGCCAGCAGCTCGATCGGGGGGGTCACAGATACGCAGTATTTT. Translated: CASSSIGGVTDTQYF.

J is TRBJ1-3 and V is TRBV7-9; D might be TRBD1 (5 bases). Trimming shortened V by 1 base and J by 0 bases, and 7 bases separated the two germline ends. Per the germline V gene, CDR1 is SEHNR and CDR2 is FQNEAQ (reference sequence). The CDR3 has 15 residues. CDR3 DNA: TGTGCCAGCAGCTTAGAACAGGTCTCTGGAAACACCATATATTTT. It translates to CASSLEQVSGNTIYF.

CDR3 bases: TGCAGCGCCCTCGAGGGGGCCGGCAATCAGCCCCAGCATTTT. Protein sequence: CSALEGAGNQPQHF. The chain combines TRBV29-1 with TRBJ1-5, with 7 bases that match TRBD1. From germline, CDR1 is SQVTM and CDR2 ANQGSEA. The ends lost 7 bases at V and 2 bases at J; junction bases unmatched: 8. The CDR3 spans 14 residues. Looking up the rest from reference TRBV29-1 and TRBJ1-5 gives the full variable domain: SAVISQKPSRDICQRGTSLTIQCQVDSQVTMMFWYRQQPGQSLTLIATANQGSEATYESGFVIDKFPISRPNLTFSTLTVSNMSPEDSSIYLCSALEGAGNQPQHFGDGTRLSIL.

J is TRBJ2-7 and V is TRBV7-9; 9 positions agree with TRBD1. This CDR3 contains 14 residues. Germline assignment: CDR1 SEHNR and CDR2 FQNEAQ (reference sequence). V trimming: 3 bases; J trimming: 6 bases; junction bases outside the gene matches: 6. The DNA for the CDR3 is TGTGCCAGCAGCTTCGGGACAGGGCCTTTCGAGCAGTACTTC. It translates to CASSFGTGPFEQYF.

This chain uses TRBV28 with TRBJ1-4; D might be TRBD1 (5 bases). The CDR3 is 15 residues long. The germline V and J ends were trimmed by 2 bases and 8 bases, with 15 bases remaining between them. The V gene's germline CDR1 is MDHEN and CDR2 SYDVKM. Here the CDR3 DNA reads TGTGCCAGCAGTTTAGCCCGGGTTGGGGGGGAAAAACTGTTTTTT. Protein: CASSLARVGGEKLFF.

The chain has TRBV11-3 and TRBJ2-2; 11 bases are shared with TRBD2. The germline gives CDR1 SGHNT, CDR2 YENEEA. The CDR3 sequence is 18 residues long. V shed 2 bases, J shed 6 bases, and the junction held 11 bases outside the gene matches. The CDR3 protein is CASSLTSLAGGGPGELFF. The CDR3 DNA reads as TGTGCCAGCAGCTTAACTAGCCTAGCGGGAGGAGGTCCCGGGGAGCTGTTTTTT.

The rearrangement uses TRBV5-4 and TRBJ1-4; 7 positions agree with TRBD1. The CDR3 loop spans 17 amino acids. Looked up from germline, CDR1 is SGHNT and CDR2 is YYREEE (reference sequence). Germline trimming cut 4 bases from V and 6 bases from J; bases unmatched to any gene: 15. CDR3: CASSEYRGRGKDEKLFF. As DNA, the CDR3 is TGTGCCAGCAGCGAATACAGGGGCCGAGGGAAAGATGAAAAACTGTTTTTT.

The chain employs TRBV4-2 and TRBJ2-3; 8 positions match TRBD2. The CDR3 spans 16 residues. Germline V lookup: CDR1 LGHNA, CDR2 YNFKEQ. Trimming took 0 bases from V and 4 from J; bases not matched to a gene: 6. The CDR3, as DNA: TGTGCCAGCAGCCAAGATCCCGGGAGGGGTCCAGATACGCAGTATTTT. It is translated as CASSQDPGRGPDTQYF.

The V call is TRBV6-1, the J call TRBJ1-1; 7 bases fit TRBD1. Losses at the gene ends were 3 bases for V and 5 bases for J; bases not matched to a gene: 12. Germline V gene sequence: CDR1 MNHNS, CDR2 SASEGT. The CDR3 length is 16 residues. In nucleotides, the CDR3 is TGTGCCAGCAGTGACTGGTCGGGACAGTTTGGAACTGAAGCTTTCTTT. Protein sequence: CASSDWSGQFGTEAFF.

The CDR3 protein is CASSRDMRGRAQTGELFF. In DNA form, the CDR3 reads TGTGCCAGCAGCCGAGATATGAGGGGGCGGGCCCAGACCGGGGAGCTGTTTTTT. J is TRBJ2-2 and V is TRBV11-2, with TRBD1 matching over 7 bases. CDR3 length: 18 residues. The ends lost 5 bases at V and 5 bases at J; junction bases unmatched: 17. Germline CDR1 reads SGHAT; CDR2 reads FQNNGV.

This chain links TRBV12-5 with TRBJ2-3, with a weak D call TRBD2 (6 bases). V was pared by 6 bases and J by 5 bases, with 12 bases between. The CDR3 has 13 residues. The germline V gene has CDR1 LGHNT and CDR2 FRNRAP. This CDR3 is CASGAGRGDTQYF. The CDR3 DNA reads TGTGCTAGTGGGGCGGGACGAGGAGATACGCAGTATTTT.

The chain combines TRBV6-2 or TRBV6-3 with TRBJ1-1; D is perhaps TRBD1 (5 bases). Germline V gene data show CDR1 as MNHEY and CDR2 as SVGEGT. V gave up 6 bases and J gave up 4 bases, with 15 bases separating them. The CDR3 extends over 14 amino acids. The CDR3 DNA reads as TGTGCCAGCAGATACACCGGGGGAGGCACTGAAGCTTTCTTT. Residues: CASRYTGGGTEAFF.

The table lists this clone with a count of one. CDR3 nucleotide sequence: TGTGCCAGCACCCCGGACACAAACTATGGCTACACCTTC. It is translated as CASTPDTNYGYTF. The V gene is TRBV27, the J gene TRBJ1-2; TRBD1 might be the D (5 bases). The ends were cut back, 7 bases at V and 2 bases at J, with 11 bases in the middle. In germline, CDR1 is MNHEY, CDR2 SMNVEV (reference sequence). CDR3 length: 13 amino acids.

This clone showed up just a few times. The chain is built from TRBV5-5 and TRBJ1-1; TRBD1 matches 8 bases. The CDR3 is made up of 17 amino acids. CDR1 and CDR2 from the germline V gene are SGHKS and YYEKEE (reference sequence). V was pared by 2 bases and J by 0 bases, with 9 bases of the junction left unmatched. The DNA of the CDR3 is TGTGCCAGCAGCTTAATCCGGGACAGGTTGATGAACACTGAAGCTTTCTTT. Its translation is CASSLIRDRLMNTEAFF.

V and J are TRBV12-3 or TRBV12-4 and TRBJ2-7, with TRBD2 matching over 7 bases. J gave up 4 bases and V 5 bases, and 2 bases lay outside the gene matches. The CDR3 is made up of 12 amino acids. CDR3 nucleotide sequence: TGTGCCAGCAGTGGCGGGAGTTACGAGCAGTACTTC. It translates to CASSGGSYEQYF.

In its sample, this clone was seen a few times. The CDR3 loop is CATSDPQGFQETQYF. CDR3 in DNA: TGTGCCACCAGTGATCCCCAGGGGTTCCAAGAGACCCAGTACTTC. The rearrangement joins TRBV24-1 to TRBJ2-5, with TRBD1 as a possible D gene (6 bases). V was clipped by 3 bases and J by 1 base, with 11 bases between them. This CDR3 comprises 15 residues. The germline CDR1 and CDR2 sequences are KGHDR and SFDVKD.